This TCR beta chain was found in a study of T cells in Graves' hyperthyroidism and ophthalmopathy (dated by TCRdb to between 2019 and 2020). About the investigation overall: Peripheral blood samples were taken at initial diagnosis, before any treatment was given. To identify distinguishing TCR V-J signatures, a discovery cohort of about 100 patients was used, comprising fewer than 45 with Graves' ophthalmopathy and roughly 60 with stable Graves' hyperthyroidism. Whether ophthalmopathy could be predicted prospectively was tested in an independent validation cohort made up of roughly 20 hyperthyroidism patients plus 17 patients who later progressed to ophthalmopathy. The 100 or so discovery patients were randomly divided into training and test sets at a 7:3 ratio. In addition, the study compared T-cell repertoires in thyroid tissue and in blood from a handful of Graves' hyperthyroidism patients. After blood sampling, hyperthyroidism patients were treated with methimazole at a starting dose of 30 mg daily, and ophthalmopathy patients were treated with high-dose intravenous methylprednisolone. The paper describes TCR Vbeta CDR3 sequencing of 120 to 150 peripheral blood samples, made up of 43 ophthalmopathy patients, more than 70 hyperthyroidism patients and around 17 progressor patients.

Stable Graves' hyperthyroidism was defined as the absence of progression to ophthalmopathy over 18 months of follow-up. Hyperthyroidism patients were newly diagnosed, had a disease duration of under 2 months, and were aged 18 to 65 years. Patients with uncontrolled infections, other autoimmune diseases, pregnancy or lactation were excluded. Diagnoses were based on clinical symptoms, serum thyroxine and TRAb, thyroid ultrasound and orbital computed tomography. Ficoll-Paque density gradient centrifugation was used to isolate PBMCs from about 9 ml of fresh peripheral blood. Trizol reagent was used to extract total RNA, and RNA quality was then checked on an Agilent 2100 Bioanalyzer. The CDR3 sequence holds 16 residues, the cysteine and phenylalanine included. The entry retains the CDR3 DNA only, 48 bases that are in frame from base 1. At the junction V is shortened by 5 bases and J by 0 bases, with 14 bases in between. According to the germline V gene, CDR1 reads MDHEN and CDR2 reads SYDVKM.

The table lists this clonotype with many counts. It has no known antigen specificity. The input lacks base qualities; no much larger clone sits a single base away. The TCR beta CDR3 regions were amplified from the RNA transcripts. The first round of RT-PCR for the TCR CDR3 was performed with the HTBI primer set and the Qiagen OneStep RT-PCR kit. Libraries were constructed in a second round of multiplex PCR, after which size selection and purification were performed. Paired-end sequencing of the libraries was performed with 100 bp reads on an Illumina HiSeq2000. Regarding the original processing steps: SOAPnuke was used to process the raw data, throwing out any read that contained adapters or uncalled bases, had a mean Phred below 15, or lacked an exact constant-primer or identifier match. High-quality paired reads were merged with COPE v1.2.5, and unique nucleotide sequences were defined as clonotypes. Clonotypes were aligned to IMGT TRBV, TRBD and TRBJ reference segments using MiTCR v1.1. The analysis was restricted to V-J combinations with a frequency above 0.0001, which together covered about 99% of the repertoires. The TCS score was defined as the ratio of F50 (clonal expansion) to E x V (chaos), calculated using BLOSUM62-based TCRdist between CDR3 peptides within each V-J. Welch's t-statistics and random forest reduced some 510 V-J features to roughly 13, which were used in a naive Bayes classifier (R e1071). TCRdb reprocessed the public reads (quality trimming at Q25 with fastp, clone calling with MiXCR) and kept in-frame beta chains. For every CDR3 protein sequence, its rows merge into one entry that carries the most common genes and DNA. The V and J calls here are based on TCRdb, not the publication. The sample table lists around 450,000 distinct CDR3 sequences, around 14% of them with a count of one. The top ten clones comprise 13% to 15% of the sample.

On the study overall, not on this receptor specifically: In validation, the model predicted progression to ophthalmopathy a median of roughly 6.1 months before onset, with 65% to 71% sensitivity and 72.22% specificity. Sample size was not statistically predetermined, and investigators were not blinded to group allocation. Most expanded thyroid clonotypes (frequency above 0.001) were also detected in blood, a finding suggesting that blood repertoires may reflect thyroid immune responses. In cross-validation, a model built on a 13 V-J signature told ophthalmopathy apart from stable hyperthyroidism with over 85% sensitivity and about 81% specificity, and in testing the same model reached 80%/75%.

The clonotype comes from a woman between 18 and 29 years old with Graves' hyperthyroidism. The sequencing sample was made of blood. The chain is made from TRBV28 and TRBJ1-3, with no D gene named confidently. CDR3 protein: CASSPPTGSSGNTIYF. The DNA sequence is TGTGCCAGCAGTCCGCCGACGGGGAGCTCTGGAAACACCATATATTTT.